These 8 T cell receptor beta chains share one sample of origin, sequenced in a study of blood T cell repertoires in COVID-19. Assay: immunoSEQ multiplex PCR; the TCRdb copy retains only in-frame clones and omits some. The sample contains about 34,000 clones, more than 70% of which appear only once. The sample comprised peripheral blood. The source is a human donor in a cohort sampled during active COVID-19.

The rearrangement links TRBV6-1 to TRBJ2-3; no clear D. Deletions cut 0 bases from V and 0 bases from J, with 7 bases between. Germline V lookup: CDR1 MNHNS, CDR2 SASEGT. The CDR3 length is 15 residues. CDR3 protein: CASSEAMGSTDTQYF. The CDR3 bases are TGTGCCAGCAGTGAAGCCATGGGCAGCACAGATACGCAGTATTTT.

The genes are TRBV7-9 and TRBJ2-1; D unclear. CDR1 and CDR2 (germline): SEHNR, FQNEAQ (reference sequence). Trimming stripped 3 bases from V and 7 bases from J, with 7 bases between. This CDR3 region has 12 residues. CDR3 residues: CASSFLPNEQFF. The CDR3 DNA is TGTGCCAGCAGCTTTCTCCCTAATGAGCAGTTCTTC.

This chain links TRBV29-1 with TRBJ2-1; D remains ambiguous. The CDR3 runs to 14 residues. Germline values: CDR1 SQVTM, CDR2 ANQGSEA. Trimming shortened V by 0 bases and J by 7 bases, and 13 bases separated the two germline ends. CDR3 protein: CSVEEFILMNEQFF. The DNA for the CDR3 is TGCAGCGTTGAAGAGTTTATACTGATGAATGAGCAGTTCTTC.

The rearrangement joins TRBV19 to TRBJ2-7; TRBD2 matches at 10 bases. The CDR3 spans 15 residues. Germline V gives CDR1 LNHDA, CDR2 SQIVND (reference sequence). V lost 3 bases to trimming and J lost 4 bases; unmatched junction nucleotides: 6. This CDR3 reads CASSIYGTSVYEQYF. The CDR3 coding sequence is TGTGCCAGTAGTATCTACGGGACTAGCGTTTACGAGCAGTACTTC.

The CDR3 protein is CASSPRSGGNTDTQYF. The CDR3 DNA sequence: TGTGCCAGCTCACCACGGAGCGGGGGGAACACAGATACGCAGTATTTT. The chain is built from TRBV18 and TRBJ2-3; 9 nucleotides align to TRBD2. CDR1 and CDR2 (germline): KGHSH, LQKENI. J gave up 2 bases and V 1 base, and 4 bases lay outside the gene matches. The CDR3 contains 16 residues.

This chain joins TRBV9 and TRBJ2-5; TRBD2 agrees at 11 bases. Germline CDR1 is SGDLS and CDR2 is YYNGEE. CDR3 length equals 16 residues. V shed 0 bases, J shed 2 bases, and the junction held 3 bases outside the gene matches. The CDR3 here is CASSVATSGSQETQYF. The CDR3 DNA is TGTGCCAGCAGCGTAGCAACTAGCGGGAGTCAAGAGACCCAGTACTTC.

V and J are TRBV6-5 and TRBJ2-5; no definite D call. The V and J ends lost 1 base and 7 bases respectively, with 4 bases between them. Per germline, CDR1 MNHEY and CDR2 SVGAGI. This CDR3 contains 11 residues. DNA of the CDR3: TGTGCCAGCAGTTACTACGGGACCCAGTACTTC. Translated: CASSYYGTQYF.

This chain connects TRBV9 to TRBJ2-2; TRBD1 matches at 9 bases. The germline V gene encodes CDR1 SGDLS and CDR2 YYNGEE. V was pared by 4 bases and J by 5 bases, with 15 bases of the junction left unmatched. CDR3 length: 18 amino acids. CDR3: CASSTRQGGIPGTGELFF. The CDR3 DNA sequence: TGTGCCAGCAGCACTCGACAGGGGGGAATCCCGGGGACCGGGGAGCTGTTTTTT.